Following are 8 T cell receptor beta chains from one sample sequenced in a study of CD8 T cells in ankylosing spondylitis. TCRdb analysed the 5' RACE reads with MiXCR anew, one entry per CDR3 protein. Among around 120,000 distinct CDR3 sequences, 9.3% were seen once, and the ten largest hold 2.5% to 4%. The specimen sequenced was blood, either unsorted or a sorted T cell fraction (not recorded which). The source is a male donor with ankylosing spondylitis or in good health (not recorded which).

The V and J genes are TRBV29-1 and TRBJ2-5, with D perhaps matching TRBD1 or TRBD2 (5 bases each). Per germline, CDR1 SQVTM and CDR2 ANQGSEA. The CDR3 extends over 13 amino acids. Trimming shortened V by 3 bases and J by 6 bases, and 14 bases separated the two germline ends. CDR3 in amino acids: CSVEGVVAQTQYF. Here the CDR3 DNA reads TGCAGCGTTGAGGGGGTAGTAGCACAGACCCAGTACTTC.

This clonotype was counted ten times or more. The rearrangement links TRBV19 to TRBJ1-2; tentative D call: TRBD1 (6 bases). Looked up from germline, CDR1 is LNHDA and CDR2 is SQIVND (reference sequence). This CDR3 contains 13 residues. With 2 bases removed from V and 7 bases from J, the gap between germline ends came to 11 bases. The CDR3 spells CASSIRGQRGYTF. The DNA of the CDR3 is TGTGCCAGTAGTATACGGGGGCAGCGTGGCTACACCTTC. Based on the CDR3 plus reference TRBV19 and TRBJ1-2, the full variable domain is DGGITQSPKYLFRKEGQNVTLSCEQNLNHDAMYWYRQDPGQGLRLIYYSQIVNDFQKGDIAEGYSVSREKKESFPLTVTSAQKNPTAFYLCASSIRGQRGYTFGSGTRLTVV.

The sample holds a few counts of this clonotype. The DNA of the CDR3 is TGCAGTGCTAGACCGACAGGGGGCGGGACCCAGTACTTC. Its protein product is CSARPTGGGTQYF. The chain carries TRBV20-1 and TRBJ2-5; 10 bases are shared with TRBD1. Looked up from germline, CDR1 is DFQATT and CDR2 is SNEGSKA (reference sequence). This CDR3 contains 13 residues. With 2 bases clipped from V and 7 bases from J, the junction kept 4 bases outside the gene matches.

This clonotype was counted at least ten times. The chain links TRBV7-9 to TRBJ2-3, with D uncertain. The germline gives CDR1 SEHNR, CDR2 FQNEAQ (reference sequence). The CDR3 is made up of 14 amino acids. V was cut by 1 base and J by 2 bases, with 7 bases left in between. The CDR3 bases are TGTGCCAGCAGCTTAGATTGGAACACAGATACGCAGTATTTT. Its translation: CASSLDWNTDTQYF. Full variable domain (missing parts from reference TRBV7-9 and TRBJ2-3): DTGVSQNPRHKITKRGQNVTFRCDPISEHNRLYWYRQTLGQGPEFLTYFQNEAQLEKSRLLSDRFSAERPKGSFSTLEIQRTEQGDSAMYLCASSLDWNTDTQYFGPGTRLTVL.

This clonotype showed up many times. This rearrangement joins TRBV6-5 to TRBJ2-5, with D unclear. Deletions cut 0 bases from V and 5 bases from J, with 10 bases between. CDR1 and CDR2 (germline): MNHEY, SVGAGI. The CDR3 is made up of 14 amino acids. The CDR3 region has the DNA TGTGCCAGCAGTTACTCCCTTTCACGGGAGACCCAGTACTTC. This encodes CASSYSLSRETQYF.

The table lists this clonotype with many counts. The DNA of the CDR3 is TGCAGTGCTAAGGACAGGGTATCCTACAATGAGCAGTTCTTC. Its protein is CSAKDRVSYNEQFF. The V call is TRBV20-1, the J call TRBJ2-1; 8 nucleotides align to TRBD1. This CDR3 spans 14 amino acids. Losses at the gene ends were 4 bases for V and 1 base for J; bases not matched to a gene: 3. In germline, CDR1 is DFQATT, CDR2 SNEGSKA (reference sequence).

This clonotype occurred many times. The J gene is TRBJ2-1, the V gene TRBV6-5; 7 bases fit TRBD2. This CDR3 has 16 amino acids. Germline V gene data show CDR1 as MNHEY and CDR2 as SVGAGI. V lost 0 bases to trimming and J lost 8 bases; unmatched junction nucleotides: 10. The CDR3, as DNA: TGTGCCAGCAGTTACTCGAGTGGGAGGGCCGAGTATGAGCAGTTCTTC. Its protein product is CASSYSSGRAEYEQFF.

The chain couples TRBV4-3 to TRBJ2-7; unclear D gene. V was trimmed by 1 base and J by 3 bases, leaving 13 bases between them. The CDR3 consists of 15 residues. Germline V lookup: CDR1 LGHNA, CDR2 YSLEER. This chain's CDR3 is CASSQVPGPDYEQYF. DNA of the CDR3: TGCGCCAGCAGCCAAGTTCCAGGACCGGACTACGAGCAGTACTTC.